One sample yielded the 27 T cell receptor beta chains listed below, sequenced in a study of blood T cells in healthy people across ages. Using a J-beta primer mix together with a sample-barcoded 5' primer, a second PCR was run for about 6 to 11 cycles. One entry per CDR3 protein results from TCRdb running MiXCR on the 5' RACE reads. The sample includes some 1.5 million distinct CDR3 sequences, 28% of them seen just once. The sample taken for sequencing was blood. The receptors were sampled from a woman in her 30s in good health.

This clonotype was seen many times. The chain couples TRBV20-1 to TRBJ2-4; D may match TRBD1 or TRBD2 (5 bases each). Germline CDR1 and CDR2: DFQATT and SNEGSKA (reference sequence). Trimming pared 2 bases from V and 5 bases from J, leaving 16 bases between. The CDR3 length is 15 residues. CDR3 loop: CSARPAGTTENIQYF. CDR3 DNA sequence: TGCAGTGCTAGACCCGCCGGGACGACCGAAAACATTCAGTACTTC.

This clonotype has only a few counts. V gene TRBV3-1 combines with J gene TRBJ2-3; D is perhaps TRBD2 (6 bases). The CDR3 totals 16 residues. Germline V CDR1 and CDR2: LGHDT, YNNKEL (reference sequence). V lost 4 bases and J lost 4, with 18 bases in between. The DNA for the CDR3 is TGTGCCAGCAGCCCTTGGGCTAGCGTGGGGTCAGATACGCAGTATTTT. As protein: CASSPWASVGSDTQYF.

This clonotype showed up just a few times. The chain combines TRBV29-1 with TRBJ2-7; D ambiguous. The CDR3 has 16 residues. Trimming took off 1 base at V and 0 bases at J, with 16 bases between the two ends. Germline V gene lookup returns CDR1 SQVTM and CDR2 ANQGSEA. CDR3 in DNA: TGCAGCGTTGAAGGGTTTCCAGCGTCTAGCTCCTACGAGCAGTACTTC. Its translation is CSVEGFPASSSYEQYF.

This sequence joins TRBV5-1 and TRBJ2-1; D may match TRBD1 or TRBD2 (6 bases each). Trimming took 2 bases from V and 6 from J, leaving 15 bases between them. This CDR3 is built from 15 residues. Germline lookup yields CDR1 SGHRS and CDR2 YFSETQ. The CDR3, as DNA: TGCGCCAGCAGCTTCAAGATTTGGGGGGCCAATGAGCAGTTCTTC. Protein: CASSFKIWGANEQFF.

The chain has TRBV12-5 and TRBJ2-3, with 11 positions matching TRBD2. Germline lookup yields CDR1 LGHNT and CDR2 FRNRAP. The V gene end was trimmed by 2 bases and the J gene end by 4 bases; junction bases not matched to a gene: 5. The CDR3 runs 16 residues. The CDR3: CASGLLAGGPADTQYF. CDR3 sequence (DNA): TGTGCTAGTGGTTTGTTAGCGGGGGGGCCGGCAGATACGCAGTATTTT. Full variable domain (outside the CDR3, taken from reference TRBV12-5 and TRBJ2-3): DARVTQTPRHKVTEMGQEVTMRCQPILGHNTVFWYRQTMMQGLELLAYFRNRAPLDDSGMPKDRFSAEMPDATLATLKIQPSEPRDSAVYFCASGLLAGGPADTQYFGPGTRLTVL.

In this sample, this clonotype turned up a few times. The chain uses TRBV27 and TRBJ2-7, with TRBD2 matching 7 bases. Germline V lookup: CDR1 MNHEY, CDR2 SMNVEV (reference sequence). The J segment lost 5 bases and the V segment lost 5 bases, leaving 12 bases of the junction unmatched. The CDR3 loop spans 15 amino acids. The CDR3 DNA follows: TGTGCCAGCAGTCAACTAGCGAGAGAAAGGAACGAGCAGTACTTC. Translation: CASSQLARERNEQYF.

Points on this clonotype: One junction end does not reproduce the germline sequence, and a read error may be involved. The V call is TRBV4-3, the J call TRBJ2-7; 7 bases match TRBD1. Germline V CDR1 and CDR2: LGHNA, YSLEER. The CDR3 has 15 residues. The CDR3: CASNQDAGGNYEQYF. CDR3 nucleotides: TGCGCCAGCAACCAAGATGCAGGGGGTAACTACGAGCAGTACTTC.

This chain connects TRBV2 to TRBJ2-1, with unresolved D. Germline V lookup: CDR1 SNHLY, CDR2 FYNNEI. V was pared by 10 bases and J by 3 bases, with 10 bases between. The CDR3 is made up of 12 amino acids. CDR3 DNA sequence: TGTGCCAACATGGGGTTCTACAATGAGCAGTTCTTC. Protein sequence: CANMGFYNEQFF. Looking up the rest from reference TRBV2 and TRBJ2-1 gives the full variable domain: EPEVTQTPSHQVTQMGQEVILRCVPISNHLYFYWYRQILGQKVEFLVSFYNNEISEKSEIFDDQFSVERPDGSNFTLKIRSTKLEDSAMYFCANMGFYNEQFFGPGTRLTVL.

This clonotype was found many times. The chain recombines TRBV6-5 with TRBJ1-2; weak D call: TRBD1 (5 bases). Germline CDR1 is MNHEY and CDR2 is SVGAGI. Trimming removed 2 bases at V and 1 base at J, with 14 bases between. This CDR3 has 16 amino acids. CDR3 protein: CASSYTRGRGNYGYTF. The CDR3 DNA is TGTGCCAGCAGTTACACTCGGGGGAGGGGTAACTATGGCTACACCTTC.

The chain recombines TRBV7-2 with TRBJ2-7; D is unclear. V was cut by 1 base and J by 4 bases, with 17 bases left in between. Germline loops: CDR1 SGHTA, CDR2 FQGNSA. This CDR3 region has 16 residues. CDR3 nucleotide sequence: TGTGCCAGCAGCTTAGACCCTGAAGCGTCGAGGTACGAGCAGTACTTC. Translating it yields CASSLDPEASRYEQYF. The full variable domain, rest sourced from reference TRBV7-2 and TRBJ2-7, is GAGVSQSPSNKVTEKGKDVELRCDPISGHTALYWYRQSLGQGLEFLIYFQGNSAPDKSGLPSDRFSAERTGGSVSTLTIQRTQQEDSAVYLCASSLDPEASRYEQYFGPGTRLTVT.

The gene calls are TRBV20-1 and TRBJ2-1; TRBD2 agrees at 8 bases. V lost 7 bases, J lost 8 bases, and 7 bases stayed unmatched. Germline assignment: CDR1 DFQATT and CDR2 SNEGSKA (reference sequence). This CDR3 region has 12 residues. In DNA, the CDR3 is TGCAGTGGTAGCGGGAATGGGGATGAGCAGTTCTTC. This sequence encodes CSGSGNGDEQFF.

V is TRBV20-1 and J is TRBJ2-1; D unclear. This CDR3 spans 13 amino acids. Per germline, CDR1 DFQATT and CDR2 SNEGSKA (reference sequence). With 3 bases removed from V and 7 bases from J, the gap between germline ends came to 13 bases. CDR3 residues: CSARRPPGNEQFF. As DNA, the CDR3 is TGCAGTGCTAGGAGGCCCCCCGGGAATGAGCAGTTCTTC.

This clonotype has a handful of counts. The junction does not match germline at one end; this may be a read error. The V and J genes are TRBV4-3 and TRBJ2-1; D remains unclear. The CDR3 runs to 14 residues. Germline V gene data show CDR1 as LGHNA and CDR2 as YSLEER. The CDR3 DNA reads as TGCACCAGCAGCCAACGACGTGGTAGCAATGAGCAGTTCTTC. This sequence encodes CTSSQRRGSNEQFF.

This clonotype was observed a handful of times. This rearrangement joins TRBV5-1 to TRBJ1-2, with D perhaps TRBD1 (5 bases). V lost 4 bases to trimming and J lost 1 base, with 11 bases between them. This CDR3 comprises 14 residues. Germline loops: CDR1 SGHRS, CDR2 YFSETQ. CDR3 residues: CASSRQGFNYGYTF. CDR3 nucleotide sequence: TGCGCCAGCAGCCGTCAGGGATTTAACTATGGCTACACCTTC.

The chain carries TRBV7-2 and TRBJ2-5; weak D call: TRBD2 (6 bases). V was trimmed by 6 bases and J by 2 bases, leaving 13 bases between them. CDR1 SGHTA and CDR2 FQGNSA come from the germline V gene. The length of the CDR3 is 14 residues. The chain's CDR3 is CASRCSGNQETQYF. The CDR3 nucleotides read TGTGCCAGCAGATGTAGCGGCAATCAAGAGACCCAGTACTTC. Combining the CDR3 with reference TRBV7-2 and TRBJ2-5 gives the whole variable domain GAGVSQSPSNKVTEKGKDVELRCDPISGHTALYWYRQSLGQGLEFLIYFQGNSAPDKSGLPSDRFSAERTGGSVSTLTIQRTQQEDSAVYLCASRCSGNQETQYFGPGTRLLVL.

A remark on this clonotype: Sequence at one end of the junction differs from germline and may be a read error. The V call is TRBV20-1, the J call TRBJ1-2; D not certain. The CDR3 is 13 residues long. In germline, CDR1 is DFQATT, CDR2 SNEGSKA (reference sequence). In nucleotides, the CDR3 is TGCAGTGCTAGAGCCAGGTCTAACTATGACTACACCTTC. Translation: CSARARSNYDYTF.

The sample holds many counts of this clonotype. The rearrangement uses TRBV29-1 and TRBJ2-5; D call uncertain. Trimming shortened V by 5 bases and J by 0 bases, and 7 bases separated the two germline ends. This CDR3 has 12 residues. CDR1 and CDR2 (germline): SQVTM, ANQGSEA. CDR3 residues: CSVRRNQETQYF. CDR3 coding DNA: TGCAGCGTTAGACGCAACCAAGAGACCCAGTACTTC. Full variable domain (remainder filled in from reference TRBV29-1 and TRBJ2-5): SAVISQKPSRDICQRGTSLTIQCQVDSQVTMMFWYRQQPGQSLTLIATANQGSEATYESGFVIDKFPISRPNLTFSTLTVSNMSPEDSSIYLCSVRRNQETQYFGPGTRLLVL.

This chain connects TRBV5-1 to TRBJ2-5; TRBD1 might be the D (6 bases). V gave up 6 bases and J gave up 4 bases, with 16 bases separating them. From germline, CDR1 is SGHRS and CDR2 YFSETQ. The CDR3 consists of 14 residues. The CDR3 loop is CASKAGVVAETQYF. CDR3 bases: TGCGCCAGCAAAGCAGGGGTAGTGGCAGAGACCCAGTACTTC.

This clonotype has more than one count but fewer than ten. CDR3 sequence reads: CASSQFVRVTQYF. For the CDR3, the DNA is TGCGCCAGCAGCCAGTTCGTGAGGGTTACGCAGTATTTT. The chain recombines TRBV4-1 with TRBJ2-3, with D perhaps TRBD2 (5 bases). The V gene's germline CDR1 is MGHRA and CDR2 YSYEKL. The CDR3 has 13 amino acids. Deletions cut 3 bases from V and 8 bases from J, with 12 bases between.

The CDR3 sequence: CASTLRGANEKLFF. CDR3 in DNA: TGTGCCAGCACCCTTAGGGGAGCTAATGAAAAACTGTTTTTT. The V call is TRBV7-9, the J call TRBJ1-4, with a tentative D call TRBD1 (5 bases). The CDR3 contains 14 residues. CDR1 and CDR2 from the germline V gene are SEHNR and FQNEAQ (reference sequence). The V end lost 7 bases, the J end lost 3 bases, and 12 bases lay between the germline ends.

In this sample, this clonotype turned up a few times. For the CDR3, the DNA is TGTGCCAGCAGTTTCCTGACGGGGGGGACCCAGTACTTC. It specifies CASSFLTGGTQYF. The gene calls are TRBV6-5 and TRBJ2-5; 7 bases map to TRBD2. The length of the CDR3 is 13 residues. Germline trimming cut 4 bases from V and 7 bases from J; bases unmatched to any gene: 6. In germline, CDR1 is MNHEY, CDR2 SVGAGI.

A remark on this clonotype: A much larger clone is a single base away; this may be a read error. This chain links TRBV11-3 with TRBJ2-7; 7 bases align to TRBD1. The CDR3 is 17 amino acids. Per the germline V gene, CDR1 is SGHNT and CDR2 is YENEEA. CDR3 sequence (DNA): TGTGCCGGCAGCACTAACTCGACGACAGGGTGGCCCTACGAGCAGTACTTC. This sequence encodes CAGSTNSTTGWPYEQYF.

The genes are TRBV20-1 and TRBJ1-5; a weak D match, TRBD1 (6 bases). The length of the CDR3 is 15 residues. Germline CDR1 is DFQATT and CDR2 is SNEGSKA (reference sequence). V lost 5 bases and J lost 4, with 18 bases in between. Written as DNA, the CDR3 is TGCAGTGCTCGCAACAACAGGGTTGGGAATCAGCCCCAGCATTTT. Protein: CSARNNRVGNQPQHF.

This clonotype was found many times. This chain connects TRBV20-1 to TRBJ2-5, with TRBD1 as a possible D gene (5 bases). This CDR3 region has 15 residues. The germline gives CDR1 DFQATT, CDR2 SNEGSKA (reference sequence). The germline V and J ends were trimmed by 3 bases and 0 bases, with 14 bases remaining between them. The DNA for the CDR3 is TGCAGTGCTAGCCTCAAAGGACACAACCAAGAGACCCAGTACTTC. Encoded protein: CSASLKGHNQETQYF.

The chain combines TRBV24-1 with TRBJ2-1, with D unresolved. The CDR3 totals 14 residues. Germline loops: CDR1 KGHDR, CDR2 SFDVKD. V was clipped by 3 bases and J by 6 bases, with 11 bases between them. The CDR3 loop is CATSDPDGTNEQFF. The CDR3 region has the DNA TGTGCCACCAGTGATCCGGACGGAACCAATGAGCAGTTCTTC.

This chain joins TRBV3-1 and TRBJ2-4, with 9 nucleotides matching TRBD2. The CDR3 is made up of 15 amino acids. The junction had 12 bases not matched to a gene; V was cut back by 2 bases and J by 13 bases. Germline lookup yields CDR1 LGHDT and CDR2 YNNKEL (reference sequence). As DNA, the CDR3 is TGTGCCAGCAGCCAACGAGCGGGGGGATACAATGAGCAGTACTTC. Translation: CASSQRAGGYNEQYF.

This clonotype was counted at least ten times. V and J are TRBV5-4 and TRBJ2-5; 9 bases are a match to TRBD2. V trimming: 2 bases; J trimming: 4 bases; junction bases outside the gene matches: 3. Germline V CDR1 and CDR2: SGHNT, YYREEE (reference sequence). The CDR3 has 14 amino acids. DNA for the CDR3: TGTGCCAGCAGCTTAAATAGCGGGGGAGAGACCCAGTACTTC. This encodes CASSLNSGGETQYF.